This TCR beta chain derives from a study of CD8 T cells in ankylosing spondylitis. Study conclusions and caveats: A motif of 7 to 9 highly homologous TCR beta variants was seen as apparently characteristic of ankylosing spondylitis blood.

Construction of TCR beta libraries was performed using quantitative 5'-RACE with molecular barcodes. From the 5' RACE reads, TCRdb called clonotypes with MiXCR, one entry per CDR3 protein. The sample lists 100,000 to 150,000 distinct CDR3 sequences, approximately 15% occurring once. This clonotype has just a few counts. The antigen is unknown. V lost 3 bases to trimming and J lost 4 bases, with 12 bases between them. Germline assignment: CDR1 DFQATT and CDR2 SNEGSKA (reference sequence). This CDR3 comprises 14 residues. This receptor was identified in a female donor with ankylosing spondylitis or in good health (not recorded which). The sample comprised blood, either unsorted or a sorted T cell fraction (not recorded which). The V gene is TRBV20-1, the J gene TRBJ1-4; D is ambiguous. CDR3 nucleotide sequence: TGCAGTGCTAGGGCGTCGCTTGGTAATGAAAAACTGTTTTTT. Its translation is CSARASLGNEKLFF.